The rows below give T cell receptor beta chains drawn from one sample of a study of T cell responses to AZD1222 COVID-19 vaccine. Sequencing was performed with immunoSEQ multiplex PCR; in TCRdb, only in-frame clones are kept and a portion is missing. The sample contains some 74,000 clones, 70% to 90% of which appear only once. Sequenced here: peripheral blood, sampled 28 days after the second AZD1222 dose. All receptors come from an adult who received the AZD1222 COVID-19 vaccine. Both conserved end residues are part of each CDR3. Each record gives: J gene, V gene, clone size, D gene, CDR3 protein, CDR3 DNA. A D gene is named only where the DNA matches it firmly. The listing skips clone size in some rows; elsewhere it reads once, few, many or a size class.

TRBJ2-1	TRBV7-2	-	-	CASSLGRYEQFF	TGTGCCAGCAGCTTAGGGCGTTATGAGCAGTTCTTC
TRBJ1-1	TRBV7-3	few	TRBD1	CASSLTGQGAEAFF	TGTGCCAGCAGCTTAACGGGACAGGGGGCTGAAGCTTTCTTT
TRBJ1-1	TRBV6-4	-	-	CASSVDYAANTEAFF	TGTGCCAGCAGTGTCGACTACGCGGCGAACACTGAAGCTTTCTTT
TRBJ2-7	TRBV6-5	-	TRBD1	CASSSNRGIHEQYF	TGTGCCAGCAGTTCCAACAGGGGAATTCACGAGCAGTACTTC
TRBJ2-7	TRBV2	few	-	CASSAPFSGEQYF	TGTGCCAGCAGTGCCCCCTTTAGCGGCGAGCAGTACTTC
TRBJ1-3	TRBV14	-	-	CASTTFVGGSGNTIYF	TGTGCCAGCACCACTTTCGTTGGCGGCTCTGGAAACACCATATATTTT
TRBJ1-1	TRBV3-1/TRBV3-2	-	TRBD1	CASSLGTGGPLNTEAFF	TGTGCCAGCAGCCTCGGGACAGGGGGCCCCTTGAACACTGAAGCTTTCTTT
TRBJ2-7	TRBV7-9	-	TRBD1	CASSPGWDRAFEQYF	TGTGCCAGCAGCCCTGGGTGGGACAGGGCCTTCGAGCAGTACTTC
TRBJ2-4	TRBV6-5	-	-	CASNLGGLGKNIQYF	TGTGCCAGCAACCTTGGGGGTCTAGGCAAAAACATTCAGTACTTC
TRBJ2-2	TRBV6-2/TRBV6-3	-	TRBD2	CASSKARLAGVDGELFF	TGTGCCAGCAGTAAAGCCCGACTAGCGGGGGTTGACGGGGAGCTGTTTTTT
TRBJ2-7	TRBV7-7	-	-	CASSPSFGGPSEQYF	TGTGCTAGCAGCCCCTCCTTTGGAGGGCCCAGCGAGCAGTACTTC
TRBJ2-2	TRBV4-2	-	-	CASSPEGGGVVTGELFF	TGTGCCAGCAGCCCTGAAGGAGGGGGAGTGGTCACCGGGGAGCTGTTTTTT
TRBJ2-1	TRBV7-9	once	-	CASSAQRKGNEQFF	TGTGCCAGCAGCGCACAGCGGAAGGGTAATGAGCAGTTCTTC
TRBJ2-1	TRBV7-3	-	-	CASAFESNEQFF	TGTGCCAGCGCCTTCGAGTCCAATGAGCAGTTCTTC
TRBJ1-1	TRBV11-1	once	-	CASSEVGASGTEAFF	TGTGCCAGCAGCGAGGTAGGGGCAAGCGGCACTGAAGCTTTCTTT
TRBJ1-2	TRBV7-3	-	-	CASSLTFVQPPQF	TGTGCCAGCAGCTTAACGTTTGTGCAGCCACCCCAATTC
TRBJ2-5	TRBV6-5	-	-	CASNRFETQYF	TGTGCCAGCAATAGGTTTGAGACCCAGTACTTC
TRBJ1-1	TRBV12-5	-	-	CASGPPPMATEAFF	TGTGCTAGTGGCCCCCCCCCTATGGCCACTGAAGCTTTCTTT
TRBJ1-4	TRBV19	-	-	CASSIGVATNEKLFF	TGTGCCAGTAGTATAGGCGTCGCAACTAATGAAAAACTGTTTTTT
TRBJ2-4	TRBV10-2	-	-	CASSESDRAKNIQYF	TGCGCCAGCAGTGAGTCCGACAGGGCCAAAAACATTCAGTACTTC
TRBJ1-1	TRBV23-1	once	TRBD1	CASSTGQVNTEAFF	TGCGCCAGCAGTACCGGACAGGTGAACACTGAAGCTTTCTTT
TRBJ2-2	TRBV2	once	-	CASVVGVGSTGELFF	TGTGCCAGCGTGGTGGGAGTTGGGTCCACCGGGGAGCTGTTTTTT
TRBJ2-7	TRBV7-6	-	TRBD1	CASSPQGAGGAYEQYF	TGTGCCAGCAGCCCGCAGGGGGCAGGGGGTGCCTACGAGCAGTACTTC
TRBJ1-5	TRBV6-6	-	-	CASTVGDQPQHF	TGTGCCAGCACAGTTGGGGACCAGCCCCAGCATTTT
TRBJ1-2	TRBV7-9	few	-	CASSFVEGGDYGYTF	TGTGCCAGCAGCTTCGTCGAGGGCGGGGACTATGGCTACACCTTC
TRBJ1-6	TRBV6-5	-	-	CASKGVNSPLHF	TGTGCCAGCAAGGGGGTCAATTCACCCCTCCACTTT
TRBJ2-2	TRBV7-9	-	-	CASSLGLGNTGELFF	TGTGCCAGCAGCTTAGGTCTAGGCAACACCGGGGAGCTGTTTTTT
TRBJ2-7	TRBV3-1/TRBV3-2	-	-	CASSQAGSSYEQYF	TGTGCCAGCAGCCAAGCAGGGAGCTCCTACGAGCAGTACTTC
TRBJ1-2	TRBV7-9	-	TRBD1	CASSYNRGANYGYTF	TGTGCCAGCAGCTATAACAGGGGGGCGAACTATGGCTACACCTTC
TRBJ2-1	TRBV11-2	-	TRBD1	CASSFTLGTGEGNEQFF	TGTGCCAGCAGCTTCACCCTCGGGACAGGGGAAGGCAATGAGCAGTTCTTC
TRBJ2-5	TRBV7-7	-	TRBD1	CASSFTGQQETQYF	TGTGCTAGCAGCTTCACGGGACAGCAAGAGACCCAGTACTTC
TRBJ1-2	TRBV6-5	-	TRBD1	CASSYGTGGRGYTF	TGTGCCAGCAGTTACGGGACAGGCGGGAGGGGCTACACCTTC
TRBJ2-7	TRBV7-9	-	-	CASSLWDRAHEQYF	TGTGCCAGCAGCTTATGGGACCGCGCGCACGAGCAGTACTTC
TRBJ1-4	TRBV5-1	once	TRBD1	CASSFDRGEKLFF	TGCGCCAGCAGTTTCGACAGGGGCGAAAAACTGTTTTTT
TRBJ2-1	TRBV14	-	TRBD2	CASSPSTSGYNEQFF	TGTGCCAGCAGCCCCTCGACTAGCGGATACAATGAGCAGTTCTTC
TRBJ1-2	TRBV2	-	-	CASKADNYGYTF	TGTGCCAGCAAGGCAGACAACTATGGCTACACCTTC
TRBJ1-5	TRBV12-3/TRBV12-4	-	-	CASSQGQPQHF	TGTGCCAGCAGTCAGGGTCAGCCCCAGCATTTT
TRBJ1-2	TRBV19	-	TRBD1	CASSEGANYGYTF	TGTGCCAGTAGCGAGGGGGCGAACTATGGCTACACCTTC